Described below is a single TCR beta chain sequence and its context. Its antigen is still unknown. The sample comes from a study of cytomegalovirus exposure and HLA in healthy donors. Regarding the study as a whole: In a later analysis, HLA-C alleles had the fewest associated TCRs, DRB1 alleles the most. No immune exposure information besides CMV serostatus was available.

This PCR relied on a set of 60 Vbeta primers and 13 Jbeta primers. Clones were sequenced by immunoSEQ multiplex PCR, and TCRdb holds only the in-frame ones, with some missing. The sample holds about 140,000 clones; about four fifths are singletons and the top ten take 4.1%. The ends lost 6 bases at V and 10 bases at J; junction bases unmatched: 6. CDR1 and CDR2 from the germline V gene are DFQATT and SNEGSKA (reference sequence). This CDR3 has 11 residues. Though nominally healthy at sampling, donors likely had unrecorded immune exposures. Sample: PBMCs. The rearrangement uses TRBV20-1 and TRBJ2-1; 7 bases line up with TRBD1. The sequence was obtained from a man aged 40-55 years in good health and CMV-seropositive. This CDR3 reads CSATDRVEQFF. In DNA form, the CDR3 reads TGCAGTGCAACCGACAGGGTAGAGCAGTTCTTC.